The present TCR beta chain was sequenced within a study of T cell responses to AZD1222 COVID-19 vaccine. Study-wide points: The donors showed a predominance of white British ancestry and of females, with possible underestimation of clonal diversity. Samples come after the peak T cell response, not at day 14.

The table came from immunoSEQ multiplex PCR; TCRdb's copy has only in-frame clones and leaves some out. The sample holds approximately 150,000 clones, approximately 90% seen once. In the case of this clone: Its antigen is unknown.

The germline CDR1 and CDR2 sequences are SGDLS and YYNGEE. The V and J ends lost 1 base and 5 bases, in that order; junction bases with no gene match: 13. There are 17 residues in the CDR3. The rearrangement links TRBV9 to TRBJ2-5; 8 positions match TRBD2. The source material was peripheral blood, sampled 28 days after the second AZD1222 dose. The TCR was taken from an adult who received the AZD1222 COVID-19 vaccine. CDR3 residues: CASSVSGLTSDWETQYF. Written as DNA, the CDR3 is TGTGCCAGCAGCGTATCGGGTTTGACTAGCGATTGGGAGACCCAGTACTTC.